This TCR beta chain comes out of a study of blood T cell repertoires in COVID-19. Study background: COVID-19 samples, acute and convalescent, were from the United States, Italy and Spain. Nucleic acid was either cDNA or gDNA, and it came from T cells, B-cell-depleted T cells, or PBMCs.

Original methodology: Researchers report that nucleated cell counts were estimated from reference gene primer amplification. TCRdb's copy holds only in-frame clones and misses some; the assay was immunoSEQ multiplex PCR. V, J and clone size were drawn from that table, and D and trimming were deduced from the DNA. The sample has about 130,000 clones; roughly 88% are singletons. V shed 6 bases and J shed 7 bases, with 7 bases lying between them. The CDR3 consists of 11 residues. Germline CDR1 MNHEY, CDR2 SVGAGI. The rearrangement links TRBV6-5 to TRBJ1-3, with no clear D. The receptor was derived from a middle-aged man with acute or convalescent COVID-19. The sequenced sample was peripheral blood. The CDR3 bases are TGTGCCAGCAGCCACCGGAACACCATATATTTT. Its protein is CASSHRNTIYF.